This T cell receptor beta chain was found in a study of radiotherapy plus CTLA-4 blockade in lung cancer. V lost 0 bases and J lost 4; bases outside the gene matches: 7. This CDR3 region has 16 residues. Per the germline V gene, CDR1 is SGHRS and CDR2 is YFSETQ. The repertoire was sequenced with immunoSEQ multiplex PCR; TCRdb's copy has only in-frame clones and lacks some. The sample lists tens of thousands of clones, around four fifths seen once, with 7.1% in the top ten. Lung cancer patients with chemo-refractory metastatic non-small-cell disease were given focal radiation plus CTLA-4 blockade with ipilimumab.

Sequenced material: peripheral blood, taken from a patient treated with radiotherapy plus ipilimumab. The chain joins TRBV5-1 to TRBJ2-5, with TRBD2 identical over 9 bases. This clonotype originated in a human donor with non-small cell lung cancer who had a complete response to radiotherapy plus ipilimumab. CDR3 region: CASSLGGSGSPETQYF. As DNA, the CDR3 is TGCGCCAGCAGCTTGGGTGGTAGCGGGAGCCCAGAGACCCAGTACTTC. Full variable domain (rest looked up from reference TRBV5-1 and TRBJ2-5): KAGVTQTPRYLIKTRGQQVTLSCSPISGHRSVSWYQQTPGQGLQFLFEYFSETQRNKGNFPGRFSGRQFSNSRSEMNVSTLELGDSALYLCASSLGGSGSPETQYFGPGTRLLVL.